A selection of T cell receptor beta chains follows, all from one sample in a study of cytomegalovirus exposure and HLA in healthy donors. Assay used: immunoSEQ multiplex PCR; TCRdb lists only in-frame clones, some missing. The table shows some 190,000 clones, with roughly 85% occurring only once. Specimen: PBMCs. The receptors derive from a boy younger than 10 in good health and CMV-seronegative. CDR3s include the opening cysteine and the closing phenylalanine or tryptophan. D genes are given only for firm matches. Clone size is stated in some rows and not others, as once, few, many or a class when expanded.

clone_size j_call v_call d_call cdr3_aa cdr3_nt
NA TRBJ1-1 TRBV7-9 NA CASSSDNLPEAFF TGTGCCAGCAGCTCCGACAATCTCCCTGAAGCTTTCTTT
NA TRBJ2-3 TRBV14 NA CASSRAGWGTDTQYF TGTGCCAGCAGCCGAGCGGGTTGGGGCACAGATACGCAGTATTTT
NA TRBJ1-5 TRBV28 TRBD1 CASSLGGTDKNQPQHF TGTGCCAGCAGTTTAGGAGGGACAGATAAAAATCAGCCCCAGCATTTT
NA TRBJ2-1 TRBV6-5 TRBD1 CASSFRDRGEVEQFF TGTGCCAGCAGTTTTCGGGACAGGGGTGAGGTTGAGCAGTTCTTC
few TRBJ2-1 TRBV5-1 NA CASSLTDSYNEQFF TGCGCCAGCAGCTTGACCGACTCGTACAATGAGCAGTTCTTC
NA TRBJ2-2 TRBV28 TRBD1 CASSPEGTGFNTGELFF TGTGCCAGCAGTCCCGAAGGGACAGGGTTTAACACCGGGGAGCTGTTTTTT
NA TRBJ2-2 TRBV4-1 NA CASSQGQINTGELFF TGCGCCAGCAGCCAAGGACAGATAAACACCGGGGAGCTGTTTTTT
NA TRBJ2-3 TRBV6-5 TRBD1 CASSEGQGADTQYF TGTGCCAGCAGTGAGGGACAGGGGGCGGATACGCAGTATTTT
NA TRBJ2-7 TRBV28 NA CASSPSQGRSYEQYF TGTGCCAGCAGCCCCTCACAGGGCCGATCCTACGAGCAGTACTTC
NA TRBJ1-5 TRBV19 TRBD1 CASSIVGGLQPQHF TGTGCCAGTAGTATAGTAGGGGGCCTGCAGCCCCAGCATTTT
once TRBJ1-1 TRBV28 NA CASSIPHGVFFTEAFF TGTGCCAGCAGTATTCCTCACGGAGTTTTCTTCACTGAAGCTTTCTTT
NA TRBJ2-5 TRBV7-9 NA CASSPPGPYQETQYF TGTGCCAGCAGCCCCCCTGGCCCCTACCAAGAGACCCAGTACTTC
NA TRBJ1-1 TRBV6-1 NA CATELGGSNTEAFF TGTGCCACCGAGCTGGGGGGGTCGAACACTGAAGCTTTCTTT
NA TRBJ2-7 TRBV5-6 TRBD1 CASSFTRTGVRPVTYEQYF TGTGCCAGCAGCTTCACCCGGACAGGGGTGAGACCCGTTACCTACGAGCAGTACTTC
NA TRBJ2-1 TRBV6-6 NA CASSFTPGGNEQFF TGTGCCAGCAGTTTCACCCCCGGTGGCAATGAGCAGTTCTTC
NA TRBJ1-2 TRBV6-5 NA CASSYRPGHNLYGYTF TGTGCCAGCAGTTACAGGCCGGGACACAACCTCTATGGCTACACCTTC